A selection of T cell receptor beta chains follows, all from one sample in a study of spatial heterogeneity in lung cancer. A single record per CDR3 protein comes from TCRdb applying MiXCR to the 5' RACE reads. Of approximately 4,100 distinct CDR3 sequences listed, roughly a third were seen once; the top ten hold 24%. Sequenced here: lung tumor tissue, sampled at surgery. The source of these receptors is a male donor with early-stage non-small cell lung cancer. CDR3s include the opening cysteine and the closing phenylalanine or tryptophan.

TRBJ2-1,TRBV13,CASSPRRLAGVIYNEQFF
TRBJ2-4,TRBV7-2,CASSLGTHGDIQYF
TRBJ2-3,TRBV18,CASSPPYSTDTQYF
TRBJ2-3,TRBV11-2,CASSLQGGGTDTQYF
TRBJ2-1,TRBV29-1,CSVTDPNLDYNEQFF
TRBJ2-3,TRBV5-1,CASSLASAGVLLSTDTQYF
TRBJ2-2,TRBV5-1,CASSFGASGRGTGELFF
TRBJ2-1,TRBV24-1,CATSDGWTSGRFNEQFF
TRBJ2-2,TRBV12-3/TRBV12-4,CASSLRRGGPTGELFF
TRBJ2-4,TRBV6-5,CASSSTSGGLQNIQYF
TRBJ2-5,TRBV12-3/TRBV12-4,CASSFGSSGETQYF
TRBJ2-1,TRBV19,CASSIRGTSHNEQFF
TRBJ2-1,TRBV7-2,CASSLSHGWHNEQFF
TRBJ2-5,TRBV2,CASPDVLGTQYF
TRBJ1-6,TRBV4-1,CASSQGPGQINSPLHF
TRBJ1-3,TRBV19,CASSVHRIGNTIYF
TRBJ2-7,TRBV23-1,CASSQSETSGDYEQYF
TRBJ2-1,TRBV4-1,CASSQETSGLSYNEQFF
TRBJ2-5,TRBV4-1,CASSQDPQGAQQETQYF
TRBJ2-4,TRBV7-9,CASSLAGGAAENIQYF
TRBJ1-1,TRBV5-5,CASSLGGANTEAFF
TRBJ2-1,TRBV3-1,CASSQMGLAASNEQFF
TRBJ2-7,TRBV7-9,CASSPSYEQYF
TRBJ1-5,TRBV18,CASSPVGYSNQPQHF
TRBJ2-1,TRBV6-6,CASWSGRENNEQFF
TRBJ2-7,TRBV5-1,CASSLDVSPSYEQYF
TRBJ2-5,TRBV7-2,CASSLSRWQETQYF
TRBJ2-5,TRBV7-2,CASSLGPASGEETQYF
TRBJ2-7,TRBV7-9,CASSLATGTTYEQYF
TRBJ2-5,TRBV4-2,CASSQGVQGARETQYF
TRBJ2-5,TRBV7-6,CASSLRLAAGETQYF
TRBJ2-7,TRBV5-1,CASSARGTGVYEQYF
TRBJ2-5,TRBV5-1,CASSLVGYEETQYF
TRBJ2-5,TRBV28,CASSLWGGTEETQYF
TRBJ2-6,TRBV19,CASSRDSSSGANVLTF
TRBJ2-1,TRBV12-3/TRBV12-4,CASSETEVLSYNEQFF
TRBJ2-5,TRBV7-2,CASSSSTGGETQYF
TRBJ2-5,TRBV6-5,CASNARGETQYF
TRBJ2-7,TRBV11-1,CASSLGLRYEQYF
TRBJ2-5,TRBV7-9,CASSLGGGRQETQYF